Listed below are T cell receptor beta chains from one sample, sequenced in a study of beta chain features in type 1 diabetes. Assay used: immunoSEQ multiplex PCR; TCRdb lists only in-frame clones, some missing. The table records 150,000 or so clones, 9% to 10% of them present only once. The sequencing input was central memory CD4+ T cells from blood. These receptors all come from a woman between 18 and 29 years old in good health. The CDR3 runs from the conserved cysteine through the conserved F or W. D genes are given only for firm matches. Only part of the rows carry a size: once, few, many, or a class if the clone is expanded.

>TRBD1|-|TRBV4-2|TRBJ1-2
TGTGCCAGCAGCCAAGATTCTGCAGGGGGCTATGGCTACACCTTC
CASSQDSAGGYGYTF
>-|few|TRBV5-4|TRBJ1-1
TGTGCCAGCAAGGGGGGCGGTAGGGGAGGGTCCACTGAAGCTTTCTTT
CASKGGGRGGSTEAFF
>-|few|TRBV18|TRBJ2-1
TGTGCCAGCTCACCTGCGGATAGCTCCTACAATGAGCAGTTCTTC
CASSPADSSYNEQFF
>-|-|TRBV5-4|TRBJ2-5
TGTGCCAGCAGCCAGAATTTAGGGGAGGCTGAGACCCAGTACTTC
CASSQNLGEAETQYF
>-|few|TRBV18|TRBJ1-6
TGTGCCAGCAAACGGGACACCTATAATTCACCCCTCCACTTT
CASKRDTYNSPLHF
>TRBD2|-|TRBV9|TRBJ2-5
TGTGCCAGCAGCGTAGAGTCTAGCGGGGGGGCCGCAGAGACCCAGTACTTC
CASSVESSGGAAETQYF
>TRBD1|-|TRBV2|TRBJ1-4
TGTGCCAGCATCTCAGGGGGCAGTGGTAATGAAAAACTGTTTTTT
CASISGGSGNEKLFF
>TRBD1|-|TRBV5-4|TRBJ2-3
TGTGCCAGCAGCCTCGGGACAGGTGAAGTGCAAAGCACAGATACGCAGTATTTT
CASSLGTGEVQSTDTQYF
>TRBD2|few|TRBV25-1|TRBJ2-7
TGTGCCAGCAGTGACCACGGGGGGGCCTACGAGCAGTACTTC
CASSDHGGAYEQYF
>-|-|TRBV29-1|TRBJ1-4
TGCAGCGTTGTTGACAGGAGGAATGAAAAACTGTTTTTT
CSVVDRRNEKLFF
>-|few|TRBV4-1|TRBJ1-2
TGCGCCAGCAGCCCTCAGGGGAGCCGGAACTATGGCTACACCTTC
CASSPQGSRNYGYTF
>-|few|TRBV2|TRBJ2-5
TGTGCCAGCAGGTACACACAAGAGACCCAGTACTTC
CASRYTQETQYF
>-|few|TRBV29-1|TRBJ2-3
TGCAGCGTAGCTAACAGGGAAGGCACAGATACGCAGTATTTT
CSVANREGTDTQYF
>TRBD1|few|TRBV29-1|TRBJ2-5
TGCAGCGTTCCCTCCCGGACAGGAGAGACCCAGTACTTC
CSVPSRTGETQYF
>-|-|TRBV30|TRBJ1-1
TGTGCCTATTTGACCTTCGGGTCTGAAGCTTTCTTT
CAYLTFGSEAFF
>TRBD1|-|TRBV28|TRBJ1-1
TGTGCCAGCAGTCCATTGGGACAGGGGAACACTGAAGCTTTCTTT
CASSPLGQGNTEAFF
>TRBD2|few|TRBV2|TRBJ2-3
TGTGCCAGCAGGGGGGGGACTAGCGGGGGCACAGATACGCAGTATTTT
CASRGGTSGGTDTQYF
>-|few|TRBV18|TRBJ1-2
TGTGCCAGCTCACCACCGGACAGCCCAAGTACCTTC
CASSPPDSPSTF
>-|-|TRBV30|TRBJ1-1
TGTGCCTGGGGACGACAGCCTAACACTGAAGCTTTCTTT
CAWGRQPNTEAFF
>-|-|TRBV7-9|TRBJ2-2
TGTGCCAGCAGCTTCAGAGCGGTCACCGGGGAGCTGTTTTTT
CASSFRAVTGELFF
>TRBD2|few|TRBV2|TRBJ2-1
TGTGCCAGCAGTACCCGAAGGGAGGGGCAGTTCTTC
CASSTRREGQFF
>-|-|TRBV9|TRBJ1-1
TGTGCCAGCAGCGCAACAGGGAACACTGAAGCTTTCTTT
CASSATGNTEAFF
>TRBD1|-|TRBV5-4|TRBJ1-1
TGTGCCAGCAGCATAGCGGACAGGGTAACCACTGAAGCTTTCTTT
CASSIADRVTTEAFF
>-|few|TRBV11-2|TRBJ2-5
TGTGCCAGCAGCGCAGGGCTTCAAGAGACCCAGTACTTC
CASSAGLQETQYF
>-|-|TRBV4-1|TRBJ2-1
TGCGCCAGCAGCCAAGGACCTGCCGGCCAGGGGTCTGAGCAGTTCTTC
CASSQGPAGQGSEQFF
>-|-|TRBV7-9|TRBJ1-1
TGTGCCAGCAACTTAGACGGGAACACTGAAGCTTTCTTT
CASNLDGNTEAFF
>TRBD1|few|TRBV4-1|TRBJ2-5
TGCGCCAGCAGCCTACAGGGACAGGGAGGCTTGGAGACCCAGTACTTC
CASSLQGQGGLETQYF
>-|few|TRBV21-1|TRBJ2-7
TGTGCCAGCAGCAAAGTAAGGACAGGGGGCTACGAGCAGTACTTC
CASSKVRTGGYEQYF
>-|-|TRBV2|TRBJ2-3
TGTGCCAGCATTTACAGTAGCACAGATACGCAGTATTTT
CASIYSSTDTQYF
>-|many|TRBV6-6|TRBJ1-2
TGTGCCAGCAGTTACACGCCGAGCGGCTACACCTTC
CASSYTPSGYTF
>TRBD2|-|TRBV27|TRBJ2-7
TGTGCCAGCAGCCGACTAGCGGGGGCCTACGAGCAGTACTTC
CASSRLAGAYEQYF
>TRBD1|-|TRBV5-1|TRBJ2-1
TGCGCCAGCAGCGCCGGACAGGGGGCCTACAATGAGCAGTTCTTC
CASSAGQGAYNEQFF
>TRBD2|few|TRBV30|TRBJ2-7
TGTGCCTGGAGTGTGGGACTAGCGGGAAGTAACGAGCAGTACTTC
CAWSVGLAGSNEQYF
>TRBD2|-|TRBV7-2|TRBJ2-2
TGTGCCAGCGGCGGGGCTAGCGGGGGCTCGGTGGGCGGGGAGCTGTTTTTT
CASGGASGGSVGGELFF
>-|few|TRBV29-1|TRBJ2-1
TGCAGCGTTGGGTGGGACTCAAGAAATGAGCAGTTCTTC
CSVGWDSRNEQFF
>-|-|TRBV12-5|TRBJ2-3
TGTGCTAGTGGTTTGAGACTAGGAACAGATACGCAGTATTTT
CASGLRLGTDTQYF
>-|-|TRBV30|TRBJ2-7
TGTGCCTGGAGTGTTGGACTCTCCTACGAGCAGTACTTC
CAWSVGLSYEQYF